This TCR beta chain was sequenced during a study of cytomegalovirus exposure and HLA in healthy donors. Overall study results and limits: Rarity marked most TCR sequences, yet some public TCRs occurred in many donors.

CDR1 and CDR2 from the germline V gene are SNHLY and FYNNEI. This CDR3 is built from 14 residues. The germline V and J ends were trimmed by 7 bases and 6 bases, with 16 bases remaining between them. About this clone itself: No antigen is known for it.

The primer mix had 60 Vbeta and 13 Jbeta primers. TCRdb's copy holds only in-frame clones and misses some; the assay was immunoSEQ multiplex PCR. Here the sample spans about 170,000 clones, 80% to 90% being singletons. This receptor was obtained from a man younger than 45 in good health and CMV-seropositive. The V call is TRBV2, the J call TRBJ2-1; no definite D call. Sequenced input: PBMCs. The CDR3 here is CASKGASTSNEQFF. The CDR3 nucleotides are TGTGCCAGCAAAGGAGCCTCAACTTCCAATGAGCAGTTCTTC.